The source of this TCR beta chain is a study of blood T cells in healthy people across ages (dated by TCRdb to 2015 to 2017). Study-level background: In model experiments, roughly one uniquely barcoded TCR beta cDNA molecule per two T cells was captured by template switching. To track age-related changes in TCR beta repertoire diversity, the study relied on deep sequencing normalized with unique cDNA molecular identifiers. Four age groups were formed from the donors: young (average around 15 years), middle-aged (approximately 39), aged (about 68) and long-lived (around 82). To avoid experimental bias, donors of different ages were spread randomly across the sequencing lanes. For two donors (one aged 18 to 30 and one aged 80 or older), the study analyzed two additional independent replicas of 1 million unique cDNA reads from the same blood draw.

Libraries were constructed by 5' RACE. The instrument was an Illumina HiSeq 2500. The second PCR ran for roughly 6 to 11 cycles and used a J-beta primer mix along with a sample-barcoded 5' primer. A unique molecular identifier was introduced onto each TCR beta cDNA molecule by a template-switch 5' adaptor carrying 12 random nucleotides. Each sample yielded at least 2.5 million CDR3-containing paired-end reads. All of the RNA was converted into first-strand cDNA using the Mint cDNA synthesis kit, with a TRBC-specific oligonucleotide serving as the primer. Following uracil-DNA glycosylase treatment, a first 18-cycle PCR with universal primers M1SS and BC2_uni_R was performed on all cDNA. As for the original processing: Each sample was normalized by randomly selecting 1 million high-quality reads, each carrying a distinct molecular identifier. Instead of being binned into consensus sequences, reads with shared molecular identifiers were discarded. CDR3 identification, clonotype clustering and error correction used MiTCR with a Q25 quality threshold and the strictest error-elimination algorithm. A nonparametric unseen species model with Euler transformation was used to estimate a lower bound on total TCR beta diversity. The public reads were quality trimmed at Q25 with fastp and then assembled into clones with MiXCR by TCRdb, keeping productive beta chains. Identical CDR3 protein sequences are pooled into one entry, listed with their most common genes and DNA. Here the V and J calls rest on TCRdb's processing, not on the authors' analysis. This sample holds hundreds of thousands of distinct CDR3 sequences; more than 50% were observed only once. Together, the top ten hold more than 25% of the sample.

The donors were roughly 39 Caucasian individuals from Russia, aged roughly 6 to 100 years, who were systemically healthy. Approximately 9.7 milliliters of peripheral blood were drawn from each donor into EDTA-treated Vacutainer tubes. Ficoll-Paque density-gradient centrifugation was used to isolate PBMCs, with at least 6.5 million per sample. Trizol reagent was used to extract total RNA from the PBMCs, yielding at least 5 micrograms per sample. For every donor, an aliquot of PBMCs went through flow cytometry to measure the percentages of naive CD45RAhigh/CD27high T cells. Measured from the cysteine to the phenylalanine, the CDR3 is 14 residues long. The DNA shown is the 42-base CDR3, in frame from base 1. Ends trimmed: V by 8 bases, J by 4 bases; bases unmatched to a gene: 9. CDR1 and CDR2 were assigned from the germline V gene as SGHTA and FQGTGA. Here is what the overall study found, with its caveats: Estimates of total diversity based on one million sequenced T cells were considered lower bounds and underestimates. As age increased, observed TCR beta diversity per million T cells dropped in a roughly linear way, and a significant reduction was already evident by age 40. Because donor CMV infection status was unknown, age-related changes in expanded clonotypes were potentially confounded. Observed TCR beta diversity correlated strongly with the percentage of naive T cells measured by flow cytometry. Compared with the aged group, the long-lived group had more naive CD4+ T cells, fewer expanded clones and increased TCR diversity, a pattern suggesting age selection. Since profiling was done on bulk unsorted PBMCs, naive and antigen-experienced compartments could not be conclusively compared.

To note about this clonotype: No antigen is known for it. Per-base quality was not reported, and no clone a single base away is much larger than it.

The material sequenced was blood. This clonotype was obtained from a middle-aged man in good health. The sequence links TRBV7-3 to TRBJ1-1; the central 8 bases match TRBD1. The sequenced DNA: TGTGCCAGCGTGGGGACAGGTCTGGCCACTGAAGCTTTCTTT. Its translation is CASVGTGLATEAFF. The full variable domain, completed from the reference TRBV7-3 and TRBJ1-1 proteins outside the CDR3, reads GAGVSQTPSNKVTEKGKYVELRCDPISGHTALYWYRQSLGQGPEFLIYFQGTGAADDSGLPNDRFFAVRPEGSVSTLKIQRTERGDSAVYLCASVGTGLATEAFFGQGTRLTVV.